Given below is one T cell receptor (beta chain) in context. The data were obtained in a study of PD-L1 blockade in urothelial cancer. Background on the study: Of about 30 patients, about 24 were males with bladder-origin urothelial cancer. Blood was evaluated 3 weeks (second dose) and 6 weeks after therapy began. The median T cell count in blood samples was more than 110,000.

Repertoires were generated with immunoSEQ multiplex PCR, while TCRdb's copy carries only in-frame clones and drops some. The table records 35,000 to 50,000 clones, roughly 80% of them present only once. Sample contribution per patient ranged from 1 to 8, covering pretreatment and on-treatment. The germline gives CDR1 MNHEY, CDR2 SVGAGI. The CDR3 spans 14 residues. V dropped 5 bases and J dropped 0 bases, with 11 bases sitting between them. This sequence joins TRBV6-5 and TRBJ2-7, with a possible D match to TRBD2 (5 bases). The starting material was PBMCs, obtained around atezolizumab (anti-PD-L1) treatment. The TCR comes from a man aged 70 or older with urothelial cancer. CDR3 bases: TGTGCCAGCAGTCCCCGGGGAGCCTCCTACGAGCAGTACTTC. Protein: CASSPRGASYEQYF.